Each of the 26 T cell receptor beta chains below was sequenced from the same sample in a study of Ad26.COV2.S vaccination and SARS-CoV-2 variants (dated by TCRdb to 2020 to 2022). The library was produced with the immunoSEQ multiplex PCR assay. The table was pulled from immuneACCESS by TCRdb, which kept in-frame rearrangements only. Such tables lose some clones; where checked, under half of the loss comes from unresolved V genes, and the rest has no known cause. This sample holds 430,000 or so clones; 75% to 90% were observed only once. About 2.7% of the sample comes from the top ten. Per the publication, the treatment or condition label means: roughly 20 received Ad26.COV2.S at low or high dose, single or two shots; 5 received placebo; per-sample allocation not given. Repertoires of vaccine and placebo recipients were sequenced from samples taken on day 63 after the first injection. Source: peripheral blood, taken in a trial of Ad26.COV2.S vaccine versus placebo. All receptors derive from a person between 18 and 65 years old who received the Ad26.COV2.S COVID-19 vaccine or a placebo.

The chain recombines TRBV28 with TRBJ2-1, with 11 bases matching TRBD2. Trimming at V came to 8 bases and at J to 7 bases, leaving 7 bases not matched to a gene. The CDR3 consists of 14 residues. Germline-derived CDR1 and CDR2 are MDHEN and SYDVKM. The DNA for the CDR3 is TGTGCCAGCGGGCTAGCGGGGGGAAGGAATGAGCAGTTCTTC. This codes for CASGLAGGRNEQFF. The full variable domain, in which reference TRBV28 and TRBJ2-1 provide the parts outside the CDR3, is DVKVTQSSRYLVKRTGEKVFLECVQDMDHENMFWYRQDPGLGLRLIYFSYDVKMKEKGDIPEGYSVSREKKERFSLILESASTNQTSMYLCASGLAGGRNEQFFGPGTRLTVL.

This chain uses TRBV11-2 with TRBJ2-1, with D unresolved. The V end lost 1 base, the J end lost 5 bases, and 18 bases lay between the germline ends. The CDR3 spans 17 residues. Germline V gene lookup returns CDR1 SGHAT and CDR2 FQNNGV. The CDR3 loop reads CASSLATGGVGDNEQFF. CDR3 in DNA: TGTGCCAGCAGCTTAGCGACTGGTGGAGTAGGAGACAATGAGCAGTTCTTC.

V gene TRBV2 combines with J gene TRBJ2-7; no definite D call. Per germline, CDR1 SNHLY and CDR2 FYNNEI. The CDR3 is 12 amino acids. Deletions cut 6 bases from V and 2 bases from J, with 8 bases between. CDR3 coding DNA: TGTGCCAGCAGCATCGAAACCTACGAGCAGTACGTC. The encoded protein is CASSIETYEQYV.

The gene calls are TRBV7-9 and TRBJ1-1; D unclear. V lost 3 bases to trimming and J lost 3 bases, with 17 bases between them. The CDR3 length is 16 residues. In germline, CDR1 is SEHNR, CDR2 FQNEAQ (reference sequence). The CDR3: CASSFVPAGRHTEAFF. As DNA, the CDR3 is TGTGCCAGCAGCTTCGTTCCCGCCGGGCGGCACACTGAAGCTTTCTTT.

The chain uses TRBV6-4 and TRBJ2-1; D is ambiguous. V was pared by 6 bases and J by 4 bases, with 19 bases between. This CDR3 region has 16 residues. CDR1 and CDR2 from the germline V gene are MRHNA and SNTAGT. The CDR3 spells CASSPDPNPPYNEQFF. CDR3 nucleotides: TGTGCCAGCAGCCCAGATCCTAACCCTCCTTACAATGAGCAGTTCTTC.

Concerning this clone itself: Other DNA sequences in the same sample also yield this CDR3. The chain carries TRBV5-1 and TRBJ2-6, with TRBD2 identical over 7 bases. This CDR3 has 17 amino acids. The trim removed 4 bases at V and 0 bases at J, leaving 7 bases unmatched. CDR1 SGHRS and CDR2 YFSETQ come from the germline V gene. The CDR3 nucleotides read TGCGCCAGCAGCCCCTGGGGAGGGAGCTCTGGGGCCAACGTCCTGACTTTC. Amino acids: CASSPWGGSSGANVLTF.

The CDR3 sequence: CASSVAGDYSGANVLTF. CDR3 nucleotides: TGTGCCAGCAGCGTAGCGGGGGATTACTCTGGGGCCAACGTCCTGACTTTC. The chain is built from TRBV9 and TRBJ2-6, with D perhaps TRBD2 (6 bases). Per germline, CDR1 SGDLS and CDR2 YYNGEE. V lost 0 bases and J lost 0, with 10 bases in between. The length of the CDR3 is 17 residues. Full variable domain (rest looked up from reference TRBV9 and TRBJ2-6): DSGVTQTPKHLITATGQRVTLRCSPRSGDLSVYWYQQSLDQGLQFLIQYYNGEERAKGNILERFSAQQFPDLHSELNLSSLELGDSALYFCASSVAGDYSGANVLTFGAGSRLTVL.

The V gene is TRBV30, the J gene TRBJ1-1, with D perhaps matching TRBD1 (6 bases). CDR3 length equals 18 residues. V lost 0 bases and J lost 0, with 20 bases in between. The germline V gene has CDR1 GTSNPN and CDR2 SVGIG (reference sequence). CDR3 sequence reads: CAWSVAFWQGFMNTEAFF. CDR3 nucleotide sequence: TGTGCCTGGAGTGTAGCTTTTTGGCAGGGGTTCATGAACACTGAAGCTTTCTTT.

J is TRBJ1-2 and V is TRBV5-1, with unresolved D. CDR1 SGHRS and CDR2 YFSETQ come from the germline V gene. This CDR3 comprises 16 residues. Trimming pared 2 bases from V and 2 bases from J, leaving 16 bases between. CDR3 sequence (DNA): TGCGCCAGCAGCTTTTTAGGAAACCCTCAAAACTATGGCTACACCTTC. Encoded protein: CASSFLGNPQNYGYTF.

The chain joins TRBV7-9 to TRBJ1-2; maybe TRBD1 (6 bases). Looked up from germline, CDR1 is SEHNR and CDR2 is FQNEAQ (reference sequence). Between the trimmed V and J ends, which lost 4 bases and 8 bases, there was a span of 14 bases. The CDR3 runs to 13 residues. The DNA for the CDR3 is TGTGCCAGCAGCTACCCCGACAGGAGAGGCTACACCTTC. It specifies CASSYPDRRGYTF.

This sequence joins TRBV11-2 and TRBJ1-2; D is uncertain. Germline CDR1 SGHAT, CDR2 FQNNGV. CDR3 length equals 13 residues. The V end was cut by 6 bases, the J end by 10 bases, with 18 bases between. In DNA, the CDR3 is TGTGCCAGCAGTCATATTCCCCGGGTTGTCTACACCTTC. Its translation is CASSHIPRVVYTF. Looking up the rest from reference TRBV11-2 and TRBJ1-2 gives the full variable domain: EAGVAQSPRYKIIEKRQSVAFWCNPISGHATLYWYQQILGQGPKLLIQFQNNGVVDDSQLPKDRFSAERLKGVDSTLKIQPAKLEDSAVYLCASSHIPRVVYTFGSGTRLTVV.

The rearrangement uses TRBV5-4 and TRBJ2-5; 8 bases line up with TRBD2. The junction had 6 bases not matched to a gene; V was cut back by 4 bases and J by 1 base. Per the germline V gene, CDR1 is SGHNT and CDR2 is YYREEE (reference sequence). CDR3 size: 15 residues. The CDR3 here is CASSTTGTSQETQYF. CDR3 nucleotide sequence: TGTGCCAGCAGCACCACCGGGACTAGCCAAGAGACCCAGTACTTC.

The rearrangement joins TRBV5-5 to TRBJ1-5, with D possibly being TRBD1 (5 bases). With 0 bases removed from V and 5 bases from J, the gap between germline ends came to 12 bases. The CDR3 totals 15 residues. The V gene's germline CDR1 is SGHKS and CDR2 YYEKEE (reference sequence). CDR3 in amino acids: CASSLAADSYQPQHF. CDR3 bases: TGTGCCAGCAGCTTGGCGGCCGACAGTTATCAGCCCCAGCATTTT.

The V call is TRBV2, the J call TRBJ2-5; the match to TRBD2 covers 12 bases. V was pared by 6 bases and J by 5 bases, with 4 bases of the junction left unmatched. The germline V gene has CDR1 SNHLY and CDR2 FYNNEI. CDR3 length: 14 residues. The CDR3 DNA is TGTGCCAGCAGCGCCGGGACTAGCGGGGAGACCCAGTACTTC. It specifies CASSAGTSGETQYF.

The chain combines TRBV15 with TRBJ1-1; D not certain. The V gene's germline CDR1 is LNHNV and CDR2 YYDKDF (reference sequence). The CDR3 spans 14 residues. V was pared by 5 bases and J by 0 bases, with 10 bases between. CDR3 in amino acids: CATSPREMNTEAFF. As DNA, the CDR3 is TGTGCCACCAGCCCGCGGGAGATGAACACTGAAGCTTTCTTT.

The chain uses TRBV6-5 and TRBJ1-3; D remains ambiguous. The CDR3 is 14 residues long. Between the trimmed V and J ends, which lost 5 bases and 8 bases, there was a span of 16 bases. CDR1 and CDR2 (germline): MNHEY, SVGAGI. The CDR3 bases are TGTGCCAGCAGTCGAAAGGGAACCTGGGACACCATATATTTT. It encodes CASSRKGTWDTIYF.

The rearrangement links TRBV10-3 to TRBJ1-3; no clear D. The germline V gene encodes CDR1 ENHRY and CDR2 SYGVKD. V was trimmed by 5 bases and J by 3 bases, leaving 11 bases between them. The CDR3 runs to 14 residues. As DNA, the CDR3 is TGTGCCATCAGTCGCAGCGACGGTGGAAACACCATATATTTT. Its translation is CAISRSDGGNTIYF.

The V gene is TRBV5-1, the J gene TRBJ2-7; TRBD1 or TRBD2 may be the D gene (5 bases each). The CDR3 is made up of 13 amino acids. V dropped 4 bases and J dropped 3 bases, with 11 bases sitting between them. Germline lookup yields CDR1 SGHRS and CDR2 YFSETQ. The CDR3 protein is CASSGGTGYEQYF. In DNA form, the CDR3 reads TGCGCCAGCAGCGGTGGGACGGGCTACGAGCAGTACTTC.

The genes are TRBV14 and TRBJ1-2; 11 nucleotides match TRBD1. Germline V CDR1 and CDR2: SGHDN, FVKESK. CDR3 length: 17 residues. V shed 6 bases, J shed 6 bases, and the junction held 15 bases outside the gene matches. CDR3 protein: CASRGADRGRRSDGYTF. The DNA of the CDR3 is TGTGCCAGCAGGGGAGCGGACAGGGGGCGCCGGAGTGATGGCTACACCTTC.

This chain links TRBV5-1 with TRBJ2-1; 9 bases fit TRBD2. V shed 2 bases, J shed 4 bases, and the junction held 7 bases outside the gene matches. This CDR3 is 16 amino acids long. CDR1 is SGHRS and CDR2 is YFSETQ in the germline V gene. CDR3 nucleotide sequence: TGCGCCAGCAGCTTCGATCTAGCGGGATCATACAATGAGCAGTTCTTC. Its translation is CASSFDLAGSYNEQFF.

This clone was detected once. V and J are TRBV30 and TRBJ2-1, with D possibly matching TRBD2 (6 bases). Germline CDR1 reads GTSNPN; CDR2 reads SVGIG (reference sequence). V lost 2 bases to trimming and J lost 8 bases, with 19 bases between them. The length of the CDR3 is 15 residues. This CDR3 is CAWSTGGAGLDEQFF. The CDR3 DNA follows: TGTGCCTGGAGTACCGGCGGGGCGGGCTTAGATGAGCAGTTCTTC.

CDR3 residues: CASLPHGPGELFF. The CDR3 nucleotides are TGTGCCAGTCTCCCTCACGGGCCCGGGGAGCTGTTTTTT. J is TRBJ2-2 and V is TRBV7-2, with no clear D. Germline V CDR1 and CDR2: SGHTA, FQGNSA. The CDR3 loop spans 13 amino acids. V shed 9 bases and J shed 6 bases, with 14 bases lying between them.

The V and J genes are TRBV29-1 and TRBJ2-2; a weak D match, TRBD1 (5 bases). Per germline, CDR1 SQVTM and CDR2 ANQGSEA. V was cut by 5 bases and J by 7 bases, with 8 bases left in between. CDR3 size: 11 residues. The CDR3 region is CSVQGGGELFF. The DNA for the CDR3 is TGCAGCGTTCAGGGCGGCGGGGAGCTGTTTTTT.

The V gene is TRBV19, the J gene TRBJ2-1; 7 bases are shared with TRBD2. The CDR3 spans 15 residues. The V gene end was trimmed by 4 bases and the J gene end by 0 bases; junction bases not matched to a gene: 3. The germline CDR1 and CDR2 sequences are LNHDA and SQIVND (reference sequence). The CDR3 sequence: CASSKGGSSYNEQFF. For the CDR3, the DNA is TGTGCCAGTAGTAAGGGCGGGAGCTCCTACAATGAGCAGTTCTTC.

The chain combines TRBV2 with TRBJ1-6; D gene ambiguous. The CDR3 has 16 residues. Per the germline V gene, CDR1 is SNHLY and CDR2 is FYNNEI. V was trimmed by 1 base and J by 6 bases, leaving 13 bases between them. CDR3 residues: CASSEGSHGFNSPLHF. For the CDR3, the DNA is TGTGCCAGCAGTGAAGGGAGTCACGGCTTTAATTCACCCCTCCACTTT.

This rearrangement joins TRBV30 to TRBJ1-5; 7 bases are shared with TRBD1. V lost 5 bases to trimming and J lost 0 bases; unmatched junction nucleotides: 13. The length of the CDR3 is 17 residues. The germline gives CDR1 GTSNPN, CDR2 SVGIG (reference sequence). The CDR3 coding sequence is TGTGCCTGGTCGGAGGGGGCTACCTCGTTTAGCAATCAGCCCCAGCATTTT. Translating it yields CAWSEGATSFSNQPQHF. Variable domain in full (rest from reference TRBV30 and TRBJ1-5): SQTIHQWPATLVQPVGSPLSLECTVEGTSNPNLYWYRQAAGRGLQLLFYSVGIGQISSEVPQNLSASRPQDRQFILSSKKLLLSDSGFYLCAWSEGATSFSNQPQHFGDGTRLSIL.